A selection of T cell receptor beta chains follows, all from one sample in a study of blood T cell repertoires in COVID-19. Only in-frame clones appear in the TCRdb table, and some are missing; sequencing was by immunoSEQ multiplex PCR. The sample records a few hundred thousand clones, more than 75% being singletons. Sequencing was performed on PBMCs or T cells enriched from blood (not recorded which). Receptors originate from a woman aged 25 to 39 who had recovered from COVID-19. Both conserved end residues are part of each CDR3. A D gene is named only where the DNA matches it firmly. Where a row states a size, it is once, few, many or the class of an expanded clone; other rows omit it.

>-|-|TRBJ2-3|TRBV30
CAWSVRRGDTQYF
TGTGCCTGGAGTGTACGGCGGGGAGATACGCAGTATTTT
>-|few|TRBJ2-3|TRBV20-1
CSASSTDTQYF
TGCAGTGCTAGCTCCACAGATACGCAGTATTTT
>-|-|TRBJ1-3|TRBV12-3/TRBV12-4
CASSPSSGNTIYF
TGTGCCAGCAGTCCCTCGTCTGGAAACACCATATATTTT
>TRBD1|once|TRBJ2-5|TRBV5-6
CASSFGTGNQETQYF
TGTGCCAGCAGCTTCGGGACAGGCAATCAAGAGACCCAGTACTTC
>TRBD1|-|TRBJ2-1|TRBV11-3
CASSLLGQHNEQFF
TGTGCCAGCAGCTTATTGGGACAGCACAATGAGCAGTTCTTC
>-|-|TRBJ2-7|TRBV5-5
CASTHLPSSYEQYF
TGTGCCAGCACCCACCTACCTAGCTCCTACGAGCAGTACTTC
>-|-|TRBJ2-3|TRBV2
CARRGTDTQYF
TGTGCCAGACGCGGGACGGATACGCAGTATTTT
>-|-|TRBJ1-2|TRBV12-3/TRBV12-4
CASSRSVFGYTF
TGTGCCAGCAGTCGATCGGTTTTTGGCTACACCTTC
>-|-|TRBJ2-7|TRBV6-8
CASRRFVFGKSSYEQYF
TGTGCCAGCAGACGATTCGTTTTCGGGAAAAGCTCCTACGAGCAGTACTTC
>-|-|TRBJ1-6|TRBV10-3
CAISPGAGSYNSPLHF
TGTGCCATCAGTCCAGGGGCTGGCTCCTATAATTCACCCCTCCACTTT
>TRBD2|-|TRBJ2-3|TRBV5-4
CASSTGSGVSGALSTDTQYF
TGTGCCAGCAGCACGGGATCCGGGGTTAGCGGGGCCTTAAGCACAGATACGCAGTATTTT
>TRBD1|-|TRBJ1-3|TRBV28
CASGTGVSGNTIYF
TGTGCCAGCGGTACAGGGGTGAGTGGAAACACCATATATTTT
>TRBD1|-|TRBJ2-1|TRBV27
CASRPGQGGNEQFF
TGTGCCAGCAGACCGGGACAGGGGGGCAATGAGCAGTTCTTC
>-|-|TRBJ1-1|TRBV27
CASSSLQGSTEAFF
TGTGCCAGCAGTTCCCTCCAGGGTTCCACTGAAGCTTTCTTT
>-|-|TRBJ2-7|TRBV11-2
CASSWGGAGYEQYF
TGTGCTAGCAGCTGGGGCGGAGCCGGATACGAGCAGTACTTC
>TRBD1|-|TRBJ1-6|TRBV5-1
CASSVGQGAKNSPLHF
TGCGCCAGCAGCGTCGGACAGGGGGCGAAGAATTCACCCCTCCACTTT
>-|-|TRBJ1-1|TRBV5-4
CASSVQGRTEAFF
TGTGCCAGCAGCGTGCAGGGGCGCACTGAAGCTTTCTTT